Listed here are 23 T cell receptor beta chains from one sample, sequenced in a study of T cell responses to AZD1222 COVID-19 vaccine. TCRdb's table, derived via immunoSEQ multiplex PCR, lists solely in-frame clones and lacks some. The data hold 95,000 to 100,000 clones, with more than 70% observed a single time. The material sequenced was peripheral blood, taken on day 0 of AZD1222 vaccination. These receptors all come from an adult in good health.

This rearrangement joins TRBV14 to TRBJ1-5; D may be TRBD1 (5 bases). Germline V gives CDR1 SGHDN, CDR2 FVKESK. V lost 4 bases and J 2 bases, leaving 9 bases between the germline ends. CDR3 size: 14 residues. CDR3: CASSRSGGNQPQHF. Written as DNA, the CDR3 is TGTGCCAGCAGCCGATCGGGGGGCAATCAGCCCCAGCATTTT.

This chain connects TRBV5-1 to TRBJ2-3; the match to TRBD2 covers 8 bases. The CDR3 spans 16 residues. Trimming removed 4 bases from V and 1 base from J; junction bases left unmatched: 8. Germline lookup yields CDR1 SGHRS and CDR2 YFSETQ. The chain's CDR3 is CASSESGGRGTDTQYF. The CDR3 DNA reads TGCGCCAGCAGCGAATCGGGGGGGCGCGGCACAGATACGCAGTATTTT.

On this clone: Additional DNA sequences in this sample encode the identical CDR3. J is TRBJ1-1 and V is TRBV28, with a possible D match to TRBD1 (5 bases). Germline V gene data show CDR1 as MDHEN and CDR2 as SYDVKM. This CDR3 spans 13 amino acids. V lost 6 bases and J lost 1, with 9 bases in between. In DNA form, the CDR3 reads TGTGCCAGCAGCCTGACAGAGAACACTGAAGCTTTCTTT. Amino acid sequence: CASSLTENTEAFF. The full variable domain, completed using reference TRBV28 and TRBJ1-1, is DVKVTQSSRYLVKRTGEKVFLECVQDMDHENMFWYRQDPGLGLRLIYFSYDVKMKEKGDIPEGYSVSREKKERFSLILESASTNQTSMYLCASSLTENTEAFFGQGTRLTVV.

This clone was seen just once. The chain employs TRBV11-1 and TRBJ2-1; 9 nucleotides align to TRBD1. The CDR3 is 16 amino acids. Germline V CDR1 and CDR2: SGHAT, FQDESV (reference sequence). J was trimmed by 7 bases and V by 4 bases; bases with no gene match: 11. The CDR3 is CASSSPGDRAWNEQFF. CDR3 coding DNA: TGTGCCAGCAGCTCCCCGGGGGACAGGGCCTGGAATGAGCAGTTCTTC.

The chain links TRBV18 to TRBJ1-1; D is possibly TRBD1 (6 bases). V shed 4 bases and J shed 0 bases, with 12 bases lying between them. The CDR3 length is 15 residues. Looked up from germline, CDR1 is KGHSH and CDR2 is LQKENI. For the CDR3, the DNA is TGTGCCAGCTCACTGAACAGGGAGGTGAACACTGAAGCTTTCTTT. Translated, it gives CASSLNREVNTEAFF.

The table lists this clone with a count of one. The chain has TRBV30 and TRBJ1-1, with D perhaps TRBD1 (6 bases). CDR3 size: 13 residues. The germline CDR1 and CDR2 sequences are GTSNPN and SVGIG (reference sequence). The V gene lost 4 bases and the J gene lost 5 bases, with 14 bases spanning the gap. The CDR3 loop is CAWTQGLRTEAFF. For the CDR3, the DNA is TGTGCCTGGACTCAGGGGCTAAGAACTGAAGCTTTCTTT.

This clone was recorded once. The V call is TRBV3-1 (or the pseudogene TRBV3-2), the J call TRBJ1-2; perhaps TRBD1 as D (6 bases). The length of the CDR3 is 14 residues. Germline CDR1 reads LGHDT; CDR2 reads YNNKEL (reference sequence). The ends were cut back, 8 bases at V and 5 bases at J, with 18 bases in the middle. CDR3 sequence reads: CASPQGQRVYGYTF. CDR3 sequence (DNA): TGTGCCAGCCCCCAAGGACAGCGCGTTTATGGCTACACCTTC.

The J gene is TRBJ2-7, the V gene TRBV5-1; maybe TRBD2 (5 bases). The CDR3 length is 14 residues. Per germline, CDR1 SGHRS and CDR2 YFSETQ. Trimming stripped 0 bases from V and 2 bases from J, with 9 bases between. CDR3 sequence reads: CASSLEEGPYEQYF. The CDR3 DNA is TGCGCCAGCAGCTTGGAAGAGGGCCCCTACGAGCAGTACTTC.

The chain couples TRBV10-3 to TRBJ1-3; the D is unclear. V was trimmed by 6 bases and J by 3 bases, leaving 18 bases between them. The CDR3 is 16 residues long. Per the germline V gene, CDR1 is ENHRY and CDR2 is SYGVKD. CDR3 sequence (DNA): TGTGCCATCAGGCCTGGTGGGGTATTAAATGGAAACACCATATATTTT. Its protein product is CAIRPGGVLNGNTIYF.

The chain joins TRBV1 to TRBJ2-1. TRBV1 is described as a pseudogene. CDR3 size: 15 residues. In nucleotides, the CDR3 is TGCACCAGCAGCCAAGCCGGGACGCCCTACAATGAGCAGTTCTTC. This encodes CTSSQAGTPYNEQFF.

The chain has TRBV7-8 and TRBJ2-3, with 9 bases aligning to TRBD2. V lost 5 bases to trimming and J lost 2 bases; unmatched junction nucleotides: 8. CDR1 and CDR2 (germline): SGHVS, FQNEAQ. The CDR3 contains 16 residues. This CDR3 reads CASSLRLAEHTDTQYF. The CDR3 DNA is TGTGCCAGCAGCCTGAGACTAGCGGAACACACAGATACGCAGTATTTT.

Comments on this clone: One end of the junction fails to match germline, which may point to a read error. The rearrangement uses TRBV30 and TRBJ1-3; D unclear. CDR3 length: 11 amino acids. Germline V gene lookup returns CDR1 GTSNPN and CDR2 SVGIG (reference sequence). CDR3 DNA sequence: TGTGCCTGGGGTGTTGGAAACACCATATATTTT. This gives the protein CAWGVGNTIYF.

The chain has TRBV7-8 and TRBJ1-2, with a tentative D call TRBD1 (5 bases). The V gene lost 7 bases and the J gene lost 2 bases, with 11 bases spanning the gap. The CDR3 has 13 residues. Germline CDR1 reads SGHVS; CDR2 reads FQNEAQ. CDR3 sequence reads: CASNVAGNYGYTF. CDR3 in DNA: TGTGCCAGCAACGTGGCAGGGAACTATGGCTACACCTTC.

The V and J genes are TRBV19 and TRBJ2-7; D not certain. Trimming removed 5 bases at V and 2 bases at J, with 10 bases between. The CDR3 consists of 13 residues. CDR1 and CDR2 from the germline V gene are LNHDA and SQIVND (reference sequence). The CDR3 DNA sequence: TGTGCCAGTAGTGACGGAGTTACCTACGAGCAGTACTTC. Protein product: CASSDGVTYEQYF. Full variable domain (rest looked up from reference TRBV19 and TRBJ2-7): DGGITQSPKYLFRKEGQNVTLSCEQNLNHDAMYWYRQDPGQGLRLIYYSQIVNDFQKGDIAEGYSVSREKKESFPLTVTSAQKNPTAFYLCASSDGVTYEQYFGPGTRLTVT.

The chain carries TRBV11-2 and TRBJ2-2; the D gene is possibly TRBD1 (5 bases). Trimming pared 3 bases from V and 0 bases from J, leaving 11 bases between. The CDR3 is made up of 16 amino acids. CDR1 SGHAT and CDR2 FQNNGV come from the germline V gene. DNA for the CDR3: TGTGCCAGCAGCTTCGGTCAGGGTTCGAACACCGGGGAGCTGTTTTTT. Translated: CASSFGQGSNTGELFF.

The V and J genes are TRBV20-1 and TRBJ2-5; D unresolved. The CDR3 length is 11 residues. Germline V gene sequence: CDR1 DFQATT, CDR2 SNEGSKA (reference sequence). Trimming stripped 7 bases from V and 2 bases from J, with 8 bases between. In DNA, the CDR3 is TGCAGTGTTGGACGTCAAGAGACCCAGTACTTC. This encodes CSVGRQETQYF.

V is TRBV27 and J is TRBJ1-1; D uncertain. Trimming stripped 6 bases from V and 4 bases from J, with 12 bases between. This CDR3 comprises 13 residues. CDR1 is MNHEY, CDR2 SMNVEV, per germline (reference sequence). The chain's CDR3 is CASRRTLGTEAFF. DNA of the CDR3: TGTGCCAGCAGACGTACTTTGGGCACTGAAGCTTTCTTT.

The chain joins TRBV4-3 to TRBJ1-2, with 8 bases identical to TRBD1. Germline V gives CDR1 LGHNA, CDR2 YSLEER. With 2 bases clipped from V and 8 bases from J, the junction kept 4 bases outside the gene matches. The CDR3 has 13 residues. The CDR3: CASSQSRGQGYTF. CDR3 nucleotide sequence: TGCGCCAGCAGCCAATCCAGGGGGCAGGGCTACACCTTC.

This chain uses TRBV12-5 with TRBJ2-1, with TRBD2 identical over 10 bases. Germline values: CDR1 LGHNT, CDR2 FRNRAP. V dropped 4 bases and J dropped 6; count of bases not matched to a gene: 18. The CDR3 covers 19 residues. The CDR3 DNA follows: TGTGCTAGTGGTTCCGGGGCAGGGGGTCGGACTAGCGGTTCCAATGAGCAGTTCTTC. It yields the protein CASGSGAGGRTSGSNEQFF.

This chain uses TRBV19 with TRBJ1-5; 7 bases map to TRBD1. After removal of 2 bases from V and 6 bases from J, the junction contained 13 bases not matched to a gene. There are 17 residues in the CDR3. Germline-derived CDR1 and CDR2 are LNHDA and SQIVND (reference sequence). CDR3 sequence reads: CASSILLGGGSIQPQHF. The CDR3 DNA reads TGTGCCAGTAGTATACTCTTAGGAGGGGGCTCCATTCAGCCCCAGCATTTT.

V and J are TRBV7-3 and TRBJ1-1, with D unclear. This CDR3 is 13 amino acids long. Trimming took off 4 bases at V and 6 bases at J, with 12 bases between the two ends. Germline V gene sequence: CDR1 SGHTA, CDR2 FQGTGA. The CDR3 region is CASSSGSDSEAFF. CDR3 nucleotide sequence: TGTGCCAGCAGCTCCGGGAGCGACTCTGAAGCTTTCTTT.

This clone was recorded only once. This chain links TRBV18 with TRBJ1-1, with D uncertain. Trimming stripped 6 bases from V and 1 base from J, with 15 bases between. Germline-derived CDR1 and CDR2 are KGHSH and LQKENI. The length of the CDR3 is 15 residues. This CDR3 reads CASSMAGDRNTEAFF. CDR3 nucleotide sequence: TGTGCCAGCTCTATGGCCGGGGATCGGAACACTGAAGCTTTCTTT.

This clone was seen a few times. The rearrangement links TRBV5-4 to TRBJ2-2; 8 bases match TRBD1. This CDR3 spans 17 amino acids. V shed 5 bases and J 7 bases; nucleotides not matched to a gene: 16. Germline assignment: CDR1 SGHNT and CDR2 YYREEE (reference sequence). The CDR3 sequence is CASRQTGAGGRSGELFF. CDR3 sequence (DNA): TGTGCCAGCAGACAGACCGGGGCAGGGGGCAGGAGCGGGGAGCTGTTTTTT.